This record covers a single TCR beta chain. This sample was included in a study of T-cell memory formation after mild COVID-19. As for the study in general: The study found TCR clusters largely donor specific.

MiXCR, run by TCRdb on the 5' RACE reads, gives a single entry per CDR3 protein. The sample shows 140,000 or so distinct CDR3 sequences, around 21% of them seen only once. The CDR3 has 19 amino acids. The trim removed 4 bases at V and 2 bases at J, leaving 12 bases unmatched. This chain joins TRBV12-3 or TRBV12-4 and TRBJ2-1, with 12 bases aligning to TRBD2. This receptor was obtained from an adult woman who had mild COVID-19 (a few samples of this study predate the infection). Cell type and time point are not known. Sequenced sample: PBMCs or a T cell subset sorted from them (not recorded which). The CDR3 sequence: CASSYIGLAGWATYNEQFF. The CDR3 coding sequence is TGTGCCAGCAGTTACATAGGACTAGCGGGGTGGGCGACCTACAATGAGCAGTTCTTC.